This T cell receptor beta chain stems from a study of siplizumab effects on memory and regulatory T cells. Study-level results: It seemed that naive T cells were more diverse than memory cells and were major contributors to the alloresponse.

Germline V gives CDR1 MDHEN, CDR2 SYDVKM. After removal of 5 bases from V and 6 bases from J, the junction contained 8 bases not matched to a gene. CDR3 length equals 14 residues. Clones were sequenced by immunoSEQ multiplex PCR, and TCRdb holds only the in-frame ones, with some missing. The profile shows about 97,000 clones, 80% to 95% of them singletons. Notes on this clone: Antigen specificity is unknown.

Sequenced input: non-Treg CD4+ T cells sorted from blood. The clonotype originates from a human donor in good health. The V and J genes are TRBV28 and TRBJ2-7; 9 nucleotides line up with TRBD1. In DNA form, the CDR3 reads TGTGCCAGCAGTCCCGGGACAGGGTCGCGCGAGCAGTACTTC. Residues: CASSPGTGSREQYF.